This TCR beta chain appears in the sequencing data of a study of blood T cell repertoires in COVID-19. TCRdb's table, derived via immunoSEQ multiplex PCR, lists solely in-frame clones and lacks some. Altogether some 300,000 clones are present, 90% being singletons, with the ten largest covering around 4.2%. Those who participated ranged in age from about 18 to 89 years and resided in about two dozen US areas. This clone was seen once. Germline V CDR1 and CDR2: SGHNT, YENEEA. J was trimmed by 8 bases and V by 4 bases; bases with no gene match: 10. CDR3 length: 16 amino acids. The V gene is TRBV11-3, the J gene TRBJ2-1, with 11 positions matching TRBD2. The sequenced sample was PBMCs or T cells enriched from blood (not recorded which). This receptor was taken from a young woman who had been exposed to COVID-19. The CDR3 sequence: CASSSGLAGGFDEQFF. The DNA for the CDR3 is TGTGCCAGCAGCTCTGGGCTAGCGGGGGGTTTTGATGAGCAGTTCTTC.